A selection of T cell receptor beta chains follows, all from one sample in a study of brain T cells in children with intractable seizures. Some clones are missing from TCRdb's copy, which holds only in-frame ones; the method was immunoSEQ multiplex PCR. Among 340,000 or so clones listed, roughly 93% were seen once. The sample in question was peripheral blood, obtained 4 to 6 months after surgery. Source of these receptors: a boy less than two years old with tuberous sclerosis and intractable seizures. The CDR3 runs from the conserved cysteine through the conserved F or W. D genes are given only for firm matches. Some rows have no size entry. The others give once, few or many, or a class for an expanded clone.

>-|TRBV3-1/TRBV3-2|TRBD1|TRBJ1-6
CASSQTDRVAPLHF
TGTGCCAGCAGCCAAACCGACAGGGTGGCACCCCTCCACTTT
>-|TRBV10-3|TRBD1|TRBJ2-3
CALRDRGADTQYF
TGTGCCCTGCGGGACAGGGGTGCAGATACGCAGTATTTT
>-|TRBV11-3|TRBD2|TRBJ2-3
CASSSSWGTSPRRTDTQYF
TGTGCCAGCAGCTCCTCATGGGGGACTAGCCCCCGCCGCACAGATACGCAGTATTTT
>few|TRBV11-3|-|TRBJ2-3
CASSLTGGGDTQYF
TGTGCCAGCAGCTTGACCGGGGGTGGAGATACGCAGTATTTT
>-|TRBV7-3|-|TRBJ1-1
CASSLNQDTEAFF
TGTGCCAGCAGCTTAAATCAGGACACTGAAGCTTTCTTT
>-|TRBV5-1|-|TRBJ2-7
CASSFLRRSYEQYF
TGCGCCAGCAGCTTTTTAAGGCGCTCCTACGAGCAGTACTTC
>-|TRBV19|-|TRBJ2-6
CASSISAGQAGANVLTF
TGTGCCAGTAGTATTTCTGCAGGTCAGGCTGGGGCCAACGTCCTGACTTTC
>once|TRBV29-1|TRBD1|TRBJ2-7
CSVTPPGQETYEQYF
TGCAGCGTTACCCCCCCGGGACAGGAAACCTACGAGCAGTACTTC
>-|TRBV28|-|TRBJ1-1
CASSLYGQAFF
TGTGCCAGCAGTTTATATGGTCAAGCTTTCTTT
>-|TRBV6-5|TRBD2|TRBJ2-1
CASRSGRTYNEQFF
TGTGCCAGCAGGAGCGGGAGGACGTACAATGAGCAGTTCTTC
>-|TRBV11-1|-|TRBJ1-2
CASSPRTNYGYTF
TGTGCCAGCAGTCCGAGGACAAACTATGGCTACACCTTC
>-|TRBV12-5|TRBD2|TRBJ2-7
CASDRGGISDEQYF
TGTGCTAGTGACCGCGGGGGGATCAGCGACGAGCAGTACTTC
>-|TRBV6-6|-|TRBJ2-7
CASIKVVGGGTYEQYF
TGTGCCAGCATCAAAGTAGTGGGGGGAGGAACCTACGAGCAGTACTTC
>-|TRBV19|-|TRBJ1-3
CASSILDRGHTIYF
TGTGCCAGTAGCATTCTGGACCGCGGCCACACCATATATTTT
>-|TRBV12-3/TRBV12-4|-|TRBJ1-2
CASSLAIHGYTF
TGTGCCAGCAGTTTGGCAATCCATGGCTACACCTTC
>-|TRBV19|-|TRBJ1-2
CASSPGTYGYTF
TGTGCCAGTAGTCCGGGGACTTATGGCTACACCTTC
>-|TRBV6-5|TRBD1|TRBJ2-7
CASSPGTGVTYEQYF
TGTGCCAGCAGCCCCGGGACAGGAGTTACCTACGAGCAGTACTTC
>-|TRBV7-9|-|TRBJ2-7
CASSPIDGTDEQYF
TGTGCCAGCAGCCCGATTGACGGGACCGACGAGCAGTACTTC
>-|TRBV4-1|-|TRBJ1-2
CASSQPSRAFSYGYTF
TGCGCCAGCAGCCAACCCTCCCGGGCTTTCAGCTATGGCTACACCTTC
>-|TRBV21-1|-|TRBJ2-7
CASSKWEKKTKSYEQYF
TGTGCCAGCAGCAAATGGGAAAAAAAGACTAAGTCCTACGAGCAGTACTTC
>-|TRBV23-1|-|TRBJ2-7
CASSHPDRAYEQYF
TGCGCCAGCAGTCACCCGGACAGAGCCTACGAGCAGTACTTC
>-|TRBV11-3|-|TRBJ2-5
CASSLVKETQYF
TGTGCCAGCAGCTTAGTAAAAGAGACCCAGTACTTC
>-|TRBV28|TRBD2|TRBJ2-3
CASSFGGGNTQYF
TGTGCCAGCAGTTTTGGCGGGGGTAATACGCAGTATTTT
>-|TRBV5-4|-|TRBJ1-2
CASSAQGYGYTF
TGTGCCAGCAGCGCTCAGGGTTATGGCTACACCTTC
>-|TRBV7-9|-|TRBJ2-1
CASSPRQEGEQFF
TGTGCCAGCAGCCCCCGGCAGGAGGGTGAGCAGTTCTTC